One sample yielded the 21 T cell receptor beta chains listed below, sequenced in a study of T cells after yellow fever vaccination. TCRdb fed the 5' RACE reads into MiXCR, producing one record per CDR3 protein. The data show about 260,000 distinct CDR3 sequences, around 3.5% seen once. The specimen was PBMCs, collected 15 days after the yellow fever booster vaccination. These receptors originate from a man aged 18-30 years who received the YFV17D yellow fever vaccine.

In this sample, this clonotype turned up many times. The chain uses TRBV3-1 and TRBJ1-1; D remains ambiguous. V lost 7 bases and J lost 2, with 11 bases in between. Germline CDR1 is LGHDT and CDR2 is YNNKEL (reference sequence). The CDR3 loop spans 13 amino acids. In nucleotides, the CDR3 is TGTGCCAGCACCCTCGGAGGTAACACTGAAGCTTTCTTT. It codes for CASTLGGNTEAFF. Using reference TRBV3-1 and TRBJ1-1 for the parts outside the CDR3, the full variable domain is DTAVSQTPKYLVTQMGNDKSIKCEQNLGHDTMYWYKQDSKKFLKIMFSYNNKELIINETVPNRFSPKSPDKAHLNLHINSLELGDSAVYFCASTLGGNTEAFFGQGTRLTVV.

The table lists this clonotype with many counts. The chain carries TRBV6-1 and TRBJ1-6; 7 nucleotides line up with TRBD1. The CDR3 covers 14 residues. The germline CDR1 and CDR2 sequences are MNHNS and SASEGT. Trimming took 8 bases from V and 7 from J; bases not matched to a gene: 8. CDR3 sequence (DNA): TGTGCCAGCCGATATCTGACAGGGAATTCACCCCTCCACTTT. Protein product: CASRYLTGNSPLHF.

This clonotype was found many times. The chain employs TRBV4-3 and TRBJ2-3; the D gene is possibly TRBD1 (7 bases). The CDR3 runs 13 residues. Germline CDR1 reads LGHNA; CDR2 reads YSLEER. V lost 3 bases and J lost 9, with 13 bases in between. DNA for the CDR3: TGCGCCAGCAGCCAGTCAGGGGGGCGAACGCAGTATTTT. This translates into CASSQSGGRTQYF.

The chain is built from TRBV7-2 and TRBJ1-1, with D hard to call. V shed 11 bases and J shed 6 bases, with 19 bases lying between them. The germline CDR1 and CDR2 sequences are SGHTA and FQGNSA. CDR3 size: 13 residues. CDR3 sequence reads: CACLGHMYSEAFF. CDR3 in DNA: TGTGCCTGCCTCGGGCATATGTACTCTGAAGCTTTCTTT.

This clonotype was seen repeatedly, ten times or more. The chain has TRBV7-6 and TRBJ1-1, with 7 bases identical to TRBD1. This CDR3 is 14 amino acids long. CDR1 is SGHVS, CDR2 FNYEAQ, per germline. After removal of 0 bases from V and 13 bases from J, the junction contained 11 bases not matched to a gene. The CDR3 is CASSLAGDSPFFFF. DNA for the CDR3: TGTGCCAGCAGCTTAGCGGGGGACAGCCCCTTCTTTTTCTTT.

This clonotype was counted at least ten times. V and J are TRBV11-2 and TRBJ1-4; D is ambiguous. Trimming took off 2 bases at V and 8 bases at J, with 3 bases between the two ends. Germline assignment: CDR1 SGHAT and CDR2 FQNNGV. The CDR3 has 11 amino acids. The CDR3 here is CASSLNEKLFF. CDR3 DNA sequence: TGTGCCAGCAGCTTAAACGAAAAACTGTTTTTT.

Ten or more counts support this clonotype. The chain carries TRBV25-1 and TRBJ1-5; 7 nucleotides match TRBD1. The CDR3 covers 13 residues. V shed 8 bases, J shed 7 bases, and the junction held 8 bases outside the gene matches. Germline values: CDR1 MGHDK, CDR2 SYGVNS. CDR3 protein: CASGDRAGQPQHF. DNA of the CDR3: TGTGCCAGCGGAGACAGGGCGGGGCAGCCCCAGCATTTT. The whole variable domain, remainder taken from reference TRBV25-1 and TRBJ1-5, is EADIYQTPRYLVIGTGKKITLECSQTMGHDKMYWYQQDPGMELHLIHYSYGVNSTEKGDLSSESTVSRIRTEHFPLTLESARPSHTSQYLCASGDRAGQPQHFGDGTRLSIL.

This clonotype has at least ten counts. The chain links TRBV6-5 to TRBJ2-1, with 8 nucleotides matching TRBD1. V shed 2 bases, J shed 6 bases, and the junction held 9 bases outside the gene matches. Germline V gives CDR1 MNHEY, CDR2 SVGAGI. CDR3 length: 16 residues. In DNA form, the CDR3 reads TGTGCCAGCAGTTACACCTCAGGGGGCTGGGGCAATGAGCAGTTCTTC. This codes for CASSYTSGGWGNEQFF.

The chain carries TRBV20-1 and TRBJ2-1; 8 bases fit TRBD2. Germline lookup yields CDR1 DFQATT and CDR2 SNEGSKA (reference sequence). V lost 6 bases, J lost 5 bases, and 15 bases stayed unmatched. This CDR3 region has 16 residues. CDR3 loop: CSAPGFGAGGDNEQFF. CDR3 sequence (DNA): TGCAGTGCCCCCGGCTTTGGGGCGGGGGGCGACAATGAGCAGTTCTTC.

This clonotype was observed many times. V gene TRBV4-2 combines with J gene TRBJ2-7; no clear D gene. The germline V gene encodes CDR1 LGHNA and CDR2 YNFKEQ. The CDR3 consists of 15 residues. V lost 1 base, J lost 0 bases, and 10 bases lay in between. This CDR3 is CASSQGATFSYEQYF. The CDR3 DNA sequence: TGTGCCAGCAGCCAAGGGGCTACGTTCTCCTACGAGCAGTACTTC.

This clonotype has a count of ten or more. The rearrangement uses TRBV20-1 and TRBJ2-2; D is possibly TRBD1 (5 bases). This CDR3 contains 14 residues. Germline CDR1 reads DFQATT; CDR2 reads SNEGSKA (reference sequence). Trimming shortened V by 0 bases and J by 7 bases, and 12 bases separated the two germline ends. CDR3 coding DNA: TGCAGTGCTAGAGATCCGCAGGGTAGCGGGGAGCTGTTTTTT. Its translation: CSARDPQGSGELFF.

This clonotype was seen repeatedly, ten times or more. V usage is TRBV7-9 and J usage is TRBJ2-1, with D perhaps matching TRBD1 (8 bases). The V end was cut by 2 bases, the J end by 4 bases, with 18 bases between. Per germline, CDR1 SEHNR and CDR2 FQNEAQ (reference sequence). CDR3 size: 17 residues. CDR3 DNA: TGTGCCAGCAGCTTAATGGGGGGGACAGGCCCTTACAATGAGCAGTTCTTC. It codes for CASSLMGGTGPYNEQFF.

This clonotype was found many times. The CDR3 protein is CSAREPQNIQYF. The CDR3 DNA reads as TGCAGTGCTAGAGAGCCACAAAACATTCAGTACTTC. The chain combines TRBV20-1 with TRBJ2-4; D unresolved. The CDR3 contains 12 residues. Germline values: CDR1 DFQATT, CDR2 SNEGSKA (reference sequence). The V end was cut by 0 bases, the J end by 5 bases, with 5 bases between.

This clonotype was counted ten times or more. The chain links TRBV7-8 to TRBJ2-3; D remains ambiguous. Germline V gene lookup returns CDR1 SGHVS and CDR2 FQNEAQ. CDR3 length: 16 residues. The ends were cut back, 1 base at V and 3 bases at J, with 14 bases in the middle. CDR3: CASSLDSPGWTDTQYF. The CDR3 coding sequence is TGTGCCAGCAGCTTAGACTCACCGGGCTGGACAGATACGCAGTATTTT.

This clonotype has a handful of counts. The V and J genes are TRBV5-4 and TRBJ2-5; TRBD2 matches 13 bases. The CDR3 covers 18 residues. Germline V gives CDR1 SGHNT, CDR2 YYREEE (reference sequence). V was pared by 2 bases and J by 1 base, with 8 bases of the junction left unmatched. The chain's CDR3 is CASSFSWWTSGGQETQYF. The CDR3 region has the DNA TGTGCCAGCAGCTTTTCTTGGTGGACTAGCGGGGGCCAAGAGACCCAGTACTTC.

This clonotype was counted many times. The gene calls are TRBV5-1 and TRBJ1-2; D perhaps matches TRBD1 (5 bases). The CDR3 is 13 amino acids. Between the trimmed V and J ends, which lost 4 bases and 2 bases, there was a span of 9 bases. CDR1 is SGHRS, CDR2 YFSETQ, per germline. The DNA of the CDR3 is TGCGCCAGCAGCACGGACACGAACTATGGCTACACCTTC. It encodes CASSTDTNYGYTF.

At least ten counts were recorded for this clonotype. The chain combines TRBV5-1 with TRBJ2-2; D is possibly TRBD1 (6 bases). Trimming pared 3 bases from V and 6 bases from J, leaving 12 bases between. This CDR3 is 14 amino acids long. Looked up from germline, CDR1 is SGHRS and CDR2 is YFSETQ. CDR3 DNA: TGCGCCAGCAGCTACCAACAGGGCTCCGGGGAGCTGTTTTTT. It specifies CASSYQQGSGELFF.

This clonotype appeared many times. The chain employs TRBV5-1 and TRBJ1-2; D not resolved. With 4 bases removed from V and 6 bases from J, the gap between germline ends came to 13 bases. CDR3 length: 13 residues. The germline CDR1 and CDR2 sequences are SGHRS and YFSETQ. CDR3 sequence reads: CASSLEGRNGYTF. The CDR3 DNA reads as TGCGCCAGCAGCCTGGAAGGACGGAATGGCTACACCTTC.

This clonotype was detected only a few times. V usage is TRBV15 and J usage is TRBJ1-4; 7 nucleotides align to TRBD1. J was trimmed by 1 base and V by 3 bases; bases with no gene match: 8. The CDR3 runs 17 residues. The germline V gene encodes CDR1 LNHNV and CDR2 YYDKDF (reference sequence). The CDR3 sequence is CATSSPIQGRTNEKLFF. CDR3 coding DNA: TGTGCCACCAGCAGTCCAATACAGGGGAGAACTAATGAAAAACTGTTTTTT.

In this sample, this clonotype turned up many times. J is TRBJ2-1 and V is TRBV11-3; D is ambiguous. Germline V gene sequence: CDR1 SGHNT, CDR2 YENEEA. This CDR3 spans 15 amino acids. Trimming took 2 bases from V and 0 from J, leaving 8 bases between them. The CDR3 sequence is CASSLTPSSYNEQFF. In DNA, the CDR3 is TGTGCCAGCAGCTTAACCCCCAGCTCCTACAATGAGCAGTTCTTC.

In this sample, this clonotype turned up many times. The V and J genes are TRBV6-6 and TRBJ2-3; 13 bases fit TRBD2. V was pared by 0 bases and J by 5 bases, with 8 bases of the junction left unmatched. This CDR3 contains 18 residues. In germline, CDR1 is MNHNY, CDR2 SVGAGI (reference sequence). The CDR3 loop reads CASSYSPGLAGTLDTQYF. The CDR3 coding sequence is TGTGCCAGCAGTTACTCCCCGGGACTAGCGGGGACGTTAGATACGCAGTATTTT.